This is a list of T cell receptor beta chains from one sample in a study of molecular identifiers for immune sequencing clone quantification. TCRdb called the PCR reads again in MiXCR, with one record for every CDR3 protein. The repertoire holds about 510,000 distinct CDR3 sequences, with about a quarter as singletons. The sequenced material came from naive CD8+ T cells from blood, with Jurkat cell RNA spiked in. The receptors originated from a human donor in good health. Some libraries in this study had Jurkat cell RNA spiked in. Both conserved end residues are part of each CDR3. A D gene is named only where the DNA matches it firmly. A row's size may be missing; if present it is once, few, many or a size class.

v_call: TRBV30; j_call: TRBJ2-7; d_call: .; clone_size: .; cdr3_aa: CAWSVGPRGYEQYF; cdr3_nt: TGTGCCTGGAGTGTAGGCCCACGGGGCTACGAGCAGTACTTC
v_call: TRBV4-3; j_call: TRBJ1-1; d_call: .; clone_size: many; cdr3_aa: CASSQVWAMETEAFF; cdr3_nt: TGCGCCAGCAGCCAAGTTTGGGCGATGGAGACTGAAGCTTTCTTT
v_call: TRBV6-5; j_call: TRBJ2-1; d_call: TRBD2; clone_size: few; cdr3_aa: CASWTSWNEQFF; cdr3_nt: TGTGCCAGTTGGACTAGTTGGAATGAGCAGTTCTTC
v_call: TRBV4-1; j_call: TRBJ2-1; d_call: .; clone_size: .; cdr3_aa: CASSQEAASSYNEQFF; cdr3_nt: TGCGCCAGCAGCCAAGAGGCAGCCAGCTCCTACAATGAGCAGTTCTTC
v_call: TRBV4-3; j_call: TRBJ2-7; d_call: .; clone_size: many; cdr3_aa: CASSQDWAGYEQYF; cdr3_nt: TGCGCCAGCAGCCAAGATTGGGCAGGGTACGAGCAGTACTTC
v_call: TRBV10-3; j_call: TRBJ2-7; d_call: TRBD2; clone_size: .; cdr3_aa: CAISESSSGGAYEQYF; cdr3_nt: TGTGCCATCAGTGAGTCGAGTAGCGGGGGGGCATACGAGCAGTACTTC
v_call: TRBV6-5; j_call: TRBJ2-7; d_call: TRBD2; clone_size: many; cdr3_aa: CASSFELLAGEYEQYF; cdr3_nt: TGTGCCAGCAGTTTCGAATTGCTAGCGGGGGAATACGAGCAGTACTTC
v_call: TRBV19; j_call: TRBJ2-7; d_call: TRBD2; clone_size: .; cdr3_aa: CASSWGSGGSYEQYF; cdr3_nt: TGTGCCAGTAGTTGGGGAAGCGGGGGGAGCTACGAGCAGTACTTC
v_call: TRBV4-3; j_call: TRBJ2-6; d_call: .; clone_size: few; cdr3_aa: CASSQGDGANVLTF; cdr3_nt: TGCGCCAGCAGCCAGGGGGATGGGGCCAACGTCCTGACTTTC
v_call: TRBV6-2/TRBV6-3; j_call: TRBJ1-5; d_call: .; clone_size: many; cdr3_aa: CASSRVGNQPQHF; cdr3_nt: TGTGCCAGCAGCAGGGTTGGGAATCAGCCCCAGCATTTT
v_call: TRBV13; j_call: TRBJ2-1; d_call: TRBD1; clone_size: .; cdr3_aa: CASSPSPGQGYNEQFF; cdr3_nt: TGTGCCAGCAGCCCCTCTCCGGGACAGGGTTACAATGAGCAGTTCTTC
v_call: TRBV7-9; j_call: TRBJ2-7; d_call: TRBD1; clone_size: many; cdr3_aa: CASTPGQLYEQYF; cdr3_nt: TGTGCCAGCACACCGGGACAGCTCTACGAGCAGTACTTC
v_call: TRBV7-9; j_call: TRBJ2-7; d_call: .; clone_size: many; cdr3_aa: CASSLVDTINEQYF; cdr3_nt: TGTGCCAGCAGCTTAGTCGATACTATCAATGAGCAGTACTTC
v_call: TRBV24-1; j_call: TRBJ2-2; d_call: .; clone_size: few; cdr3_aa: CATSDLRGAPPGELFF; cdr3_nt: TGTGCCACCAGTGATTTGCGGGGGGCGCCCCCCGGGGAGCTGTTTTTT
v_call: TRBV7-9; j_call: TRBJ2-1; d_call: TRBD2; clone_size: .; cdr3_aa: CASSLTLAGNEQFF; cdr3_nt: TGTGCCAGCAGCTTAACCCTAGCGGGGAATGAGCAGTTCTTC
v_call: TRBV27; j_call: TRBJ2-5; d_call: .; clone_size: many; cdr3_aa: CASSFLREAAQETQYF; cdr3_nt: TGTGCCAGCAGTTTCCTGAGAGAGGCAGCCCAAGAGACCCAGTACTTC
v_call: TRBV29-1; j_call: TRBJ2-1; d_call: TRBD2; clone_size: many; cdr3_aa: CSVEDWSSGIVLSYNEQFF; cdr3_nt: TGCAGCGTTGAAGATTGGTCTAGCGGGATAGTCTTGAGCTACAATGAGCAGTTCTTC
v_call: TRBV4-2; j_call: TRBJ1-1; d_call: .; clone_size: few; cdr3_aa: CASSQAFGGTEAFF; cdr3_nt: TGTGCCAGCAGCCAGGCGTTCGGGGGGACTGAAGCTTTCTTT
v_call: TRBV5-8; j_call: TRBJ1-2; d_call: TRBD1; clone_size: few; cdr3_aa: CASRRTGENYGYTF; cdr3_nt: TGTGCCAGCAGAAGGACAGGGGAGAACTATGGCTACACCTTC
v_call: TRBV4-3; j_call: TRBJ1-5; d_call: TRBD1; clone_size: .; cdr3_aa: CASSPGGGSQPQHF; cdr3_nt: TGCGCCAGCAGCCCGGGAGGGGGCTCTCAGCCCCAGCATTTT
v_call: TRBV6-5; j_call: TRBJ1-1; d_call: TRBD1; clone_size: few; cdr3_aa: CASTVSGTGGFTEAFF; cdr3_nt: TGTGCCAGCACCGTTTCCGGGACAGGGGGCTTCACTGAAGCTTTCTTT
v_call: TRBV20-1; j_call: TRBJ2-3; d_call: TRBD2; clone_size: few; cdr3_aa: CSASGGVPSTYTDTQYF; cdr3_nt: TGCAGTGCTAGCGGGGGGGTCCCCTCAACGTACACAGATACGCAGTATTTT
v_call: TRBV20-1; j_call: TRBJ2-7; d_call: .; clone_size: few; cdr3_aa: CSATEGAYVSYEQYF; cdr3_nt: TGCAGTGCTACCGAAGGGGCATACGTTTCCTACGAGCAGTACTTC
v_call: TRBV3-1; j_call: TRBJ1-5; d_call: .; clone_size: few; cdr3_aa: CASSQGHSRNQPQHF; cdr3_nt: TGTGCCAGCAGCCAAGGTCACAGCCGCAATCAGCCCCAGCATTTT
v_call: TRBV20-1; j_call: TRBJ2-1; d_call: .; clone_size: .; cdr3_aa: CSARGVGLSYNEQFF; cdr3_nt: TGCAGTGCTAGAGGTGTGGGGCTCTCCTACAATGAGCAGTTCTTC
v_call: TRBV11-2; j_call: TRBJ2-1; d_call: TRBD1; clone_size: few; cdr3_aa: CASSSDRGPPYNEQFF; cdr3_nt: TGTGCCAGCAGCTCGGACAGGGGCCCCCCCTACAATGAGCAGTTCTTC
v_call: TRBV5-6; j_call: TRBJ1-5; d_call: TRBD1; clone_size: few; cdr3_aa: CASSLRDRGHWGNQPQHF; cdr3_nt: TGTGCCAGCAGCCTCCGGGACAGGGGGCATTGGGGCAATCAGCCCCAGCATTTT
v_call: TRBV20-1; j_call: TRBJ2-3; d_call: .; clone_size: .; cdr3_aa: CSASIQGQSTDTQYF; cdr3_nt: TGCAGTGCTAGTATTCAGGGGCAGAGCACAGATACGCAGTATTTT
v_call: TRBV27; j_call: TRBJ2-7; d_call: TRBD1; clone_size: .; cdr3_aa: CASRTGGATYEQYF; cdr3_nt: TGTGCCAGCAGGACAGGGGGCGCCACCTACGAGCAGTACTTC
v_call: TRBV20-1; j_call: TRBJ2-1; d_call: TRBD2; clone_size: .; cdr3_aa: CSARDISGTSYNEQFF; cdr3_nt: TGCAGTGCTAGAGATATTAGCGGGACCTCCTACAATGAGCAGTTCTTC
v_call: TRBV28; j_call: TRBJ2-1; d_call: .; clone_size: .; cdr3_aa: CASSPGLGDEISSYNEQFF; cdr3_nt: TGTGCCAGCAGCCCTGGGCTGGGTGACGAGATAAGCTCCTACAATGAGCAGTTCTTC
v_call: TRBV19; j_call: TRBJ2-3; d_call: .; clone_size: few; cdr3_aa: CASSIEARSTDTQYF; cdr3_nt: TGTGCCAGTAGTATCGAGGCAAGAAGCACAGATACGCAGTATTTT
v_call: TRBV21-1; j_call: TRBJ2-2; d_call: .; clone_size: .; cdr3_aa: CASRDKQLFF; cdr3_nt: TGTGCCAGCAGGGATAAGCAGCTGTTTTTT
v_call: TRBV20-1; j_call: TRBJ2-3; d_call: TRBD2; clone_size: .; cdr3_aa: CSARGLAGGYTDTQYF; cdr3_nt: TGCAGTGCTAGAGGACTAGCGGGAGGGTATACAGATACGCAGTATTTT
v_call: TRBV4-1; j_call: TRBJ1-1; d_call: TRBD1; clone_size: once; cdr3_aa: CASSQDRQGGTEALF; cdr3_nt: TGCGCCAGCAGCCAAGATCGACAGGGTGGCACTGAAGCACTCTTT
v_call: TRBV6-5; j_call: TRBJ2-7; d_call: TRBD2; clone_size: .; cdr3_aa: CASSYSIAGGLSYEQYF; cdr3_nt: TGTGCCAGCAGTTACTCGATCGCGGGGGGTTTGTCCTACGAGCAGTACTTC
v_call: TRBV6-2/TRBV6-3; j_call: TRBJ1-2; d_call: .; clone_size: many; cdr3_aa: CASRQERIDIGYTF; cdr3_nt: TGTGCCAGCAGACAGGAAAGAATTGACATTGGCTACACCTTC
v_call: TRBV23-1; j_call: TRBJ1-2; d_call: .; clone_size: .; cdr3_aa: CASSHDRDRRLENYGYTF; cdr3_nt: TGCGCCAGCAGTCACGACCGGGACCGACGACTTGAAAACTATGGCTACACCTTC
v_call: TRBV15; j_call: TRBJ2-5; d_call: .; clone_size: few; cdr3_aa: CATSRDLTDLDETQYF; cdr3_nt: TGTGCCACCAGCAGAGATCTCACGGATTTGGATGAGACCCAGTACTTC
v_call: TRBV19; j_call: TRBJ2-7; d_call: .; clone_size: few; cdr3_aa: CASSASFGYEQYF; cdr3_nt: TGTGCCAGTAGTGCGTCGTTCGGATACGAGCAGTACTTC
v_call: TRBV5-1; j_call: TRBJ1-1; d_call: .; clone_size: many; cdr3_aa: CASSLAVGGGWLETEAFF; cdr3_nt: TGCGCCAGCAGCTTGGCTGTAGGTGGGGGCTGGCTGGAGACTGAAGCTTTCTTT
v_call: TRBV6-5; j_call: TRBJ2-7; d_call: TRBD1; clone_size: many; cdr3_aa: CASSSTRDRYYEQYF; cdr3_nt: TGTGCCAGCAGTTCCACCCGGGACAGGTATTACGAGCAGTACTTC
v_call: TRBV11-3; j_call: TRBJ2-1; d_call: TRBD1; clone_size: few; cdr3_aa: CASSSGTAGNEQFF; cdr3_nt: TGTGCCAGCAGCTCCGGGACAGCTGGGAATGAGCAGTTCTTC
v_call: TRBV7-6; j_call: TRBJ1-5; d_call: .; clone_size: few; cdr3_aa: CASSSGYHQPQHF; cdr3_nt: TGTGCCAGCAGCTCAGGATATCATCAGCCCCAGCATTTT
v_call: TRBV11-2; j_call: TRBJ2-1; d_call: .; clone_size: .; cdr3_aa: CASSPPRDSRSYNEQFF; cdr3_nt: TGTGCCAGCAGTCCACCCCGGGACTCGCGCTCCTACAATGAGCAGTTCTTC
v_call: TRBV30; j_call: TRBJ2-7; d_call: TRBD1; clone_size: few; cdr3_aa: CAWSSWETGGFEQYF; cdr3_nt: TGTGCCTGGAGTAGTTGGGAGACAGGGGGCTTCGAGCAGTACTTC
v_call: TRBV6-4; j_call: TRBJ2-1; d_call: TRBD2; clone_size: few; cdr3_aa: CASLLAGSYNEQFF; cdr3_nt: TGTGCCAGCCTACTAGCGGGTTCTTACAATGAGCAGTTCTTC
v_call: TRBV7-9; j_call: TRBJ2-1; d_call: .; clone_size: few; cdr3_aa: CASSLFIAELYNEQFF; cdr3_nt: TGTGCCAGCAGCTTATTCATAGCGGAACTATACAATGAGCAGTTCTTC
v_call: TRBV4-3; j_call: TRBJ1-3; d_call: .; clone_size: .; cdr3_aa: CASSQNPTGYSGNNIYF; cdr3_nt: TGCGCCAGCAGCCAGAATCCAACGGGCTACTCTGGAAACAACATATATTTT